This T cell receptor beta chain is drawn from a study of cytomegalovirus exposure and HLA in healthy donors. Regarding the study as a whole: Highly shared variants forming one cluster were likely a sequencing artifact. HLA alleles were associated with 15,000 to 20,000 TCR beta sequences in a later analysis at 0.05 false discovery rate. Reportedly, a later analysis found an Asian-associated ancestry cluster had fewer N-insertions than the roughly 700-donor mean.

PCR employed 60 Vbeta and 13 Jbeta primers. Libraries were prepared by immunoSEQ multiplex PCR; TCRdb keeps only in-frame clonotypes and omits some of them. The table has some 150,000 clones, around 86% seen once. On this clone itself: What it binds is not known.

With V trimmed by 8 bases and J by 3 bases, 10 bases remained unmatched. Germline-derived CDR1 and CDR2 are MDHEN and SYDVKM. The CDR3 is 14 amino acids. Likely unrecorded immune exposures existed in these nominally healthy donors. The TCR comes from a woman aged 45-65 years in good health and CMV-seropositive. The V and J genes are TRBV28 and TRBJ2-7; TRBD1 agrees at 7 bases. Sequences were obtained from PBMCs. CDR3 nucleotides: TGTGCCAGCGGAACCGGGACAGCCTACTACGAGCAGTACTTC. Translated: CASGTGTAYYEQYF.